This TCR beta chain was retrieved from a study of blood T cell repertoires in COVID-19. Study at large: Sites in the United States, Italy and Spain provided acute and convalescent COVID-19 samples.

TCRdb's table, derived via immunoSEQ multiplex PCR, lists solely in-frame clones and lacks some. The sample shows some 150,000 clones, about 88% of them seen only once. Trimming took 0 bases from V and 0 from J, leaving 9 bases between them. The CDR3 is 16 residues long. Per the germline V gene, CDR1 is ENHRY and CDR2 is SYGVKD. This clonotype was sampled from a human donor with acute or convalescent COVID-19. The donor label of this sample is uncertain. The sample taken for sequencing was peripheral blood. The genes are TRBV10-3 and TRBJ2-1, with D perhaps matching TRBD2 (6 bases). The CDR3 reads CAISESGSGSYNEQFF. The CDR3 DNA reads as TGTGCCATCAGTGAGTCAGGTAGCGGCTCCTACAATGAGCAGTTCTTC.